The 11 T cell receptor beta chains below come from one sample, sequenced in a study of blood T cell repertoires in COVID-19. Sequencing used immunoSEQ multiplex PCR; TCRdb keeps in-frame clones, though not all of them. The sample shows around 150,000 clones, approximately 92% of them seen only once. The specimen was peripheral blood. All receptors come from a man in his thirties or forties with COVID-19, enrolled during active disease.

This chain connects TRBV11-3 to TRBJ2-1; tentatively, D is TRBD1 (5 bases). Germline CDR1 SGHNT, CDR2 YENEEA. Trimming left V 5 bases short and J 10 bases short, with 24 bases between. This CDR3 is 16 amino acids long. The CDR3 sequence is CASSLNGHDNPGEQFF. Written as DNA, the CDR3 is TGTGCCAGCAGCCTAAACGGACACGACAACCCGGGCGAGCAGTTCTTC.

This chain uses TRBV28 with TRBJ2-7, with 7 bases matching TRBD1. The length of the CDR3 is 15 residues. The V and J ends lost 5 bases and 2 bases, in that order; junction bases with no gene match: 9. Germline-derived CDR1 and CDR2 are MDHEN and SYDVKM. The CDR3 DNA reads TGTGCCAGCAGTCCCCCGACAGGGAACCCCTACGAGCAGTACTTC. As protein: CASSPPTGNPYEQYF.

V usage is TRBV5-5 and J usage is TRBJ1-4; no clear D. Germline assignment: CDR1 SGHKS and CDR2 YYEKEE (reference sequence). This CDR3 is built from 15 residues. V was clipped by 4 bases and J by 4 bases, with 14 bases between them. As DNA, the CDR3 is TGTGCCAGCAGCCCGGAAGGGAGGGTTAATGAAAAACTGTTTTTT. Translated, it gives CASSPEGRVNEKLFF.

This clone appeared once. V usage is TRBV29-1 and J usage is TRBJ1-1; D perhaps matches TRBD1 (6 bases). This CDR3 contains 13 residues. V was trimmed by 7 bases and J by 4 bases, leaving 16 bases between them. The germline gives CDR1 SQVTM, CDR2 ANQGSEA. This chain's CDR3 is CSAPGGGLTEAFF. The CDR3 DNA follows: TGCAGCGCCCCTGGGGGGGGGCTCACTGAAGCTTTCTTT.

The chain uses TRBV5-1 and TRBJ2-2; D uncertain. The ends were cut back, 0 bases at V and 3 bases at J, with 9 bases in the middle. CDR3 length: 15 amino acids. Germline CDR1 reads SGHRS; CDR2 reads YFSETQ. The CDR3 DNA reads TGCGCCAGCAGCTTGGGCCCTTCGGACACCGGGGAGCTGTTTTTT. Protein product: CASSLGPSDTGELFF.

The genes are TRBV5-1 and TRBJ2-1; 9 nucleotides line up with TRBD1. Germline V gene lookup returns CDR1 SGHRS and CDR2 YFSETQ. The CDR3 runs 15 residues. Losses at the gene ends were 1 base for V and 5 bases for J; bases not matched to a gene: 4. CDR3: CASSLTGGLNNEQFF. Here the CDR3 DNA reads TGCGCCAGCAGCTTGACAGGGGGCTTGAACAATGAGCAGTTCTTC.

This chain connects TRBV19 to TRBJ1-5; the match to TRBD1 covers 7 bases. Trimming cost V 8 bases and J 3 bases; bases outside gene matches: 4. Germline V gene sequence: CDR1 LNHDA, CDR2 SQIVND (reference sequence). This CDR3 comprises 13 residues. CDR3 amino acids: CASRTGPNQPQHF. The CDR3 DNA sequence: TGTGCCAGTCGGACAGGACCCAATCAGCCCCAGCATTTT.

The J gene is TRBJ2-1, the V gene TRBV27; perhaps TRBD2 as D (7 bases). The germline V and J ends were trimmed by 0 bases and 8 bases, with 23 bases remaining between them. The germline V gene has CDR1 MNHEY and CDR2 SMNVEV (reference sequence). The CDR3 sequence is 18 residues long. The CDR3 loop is CASSLSGAGGLLGDEQFF. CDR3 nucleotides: TGTGCCAGCAGTTTATCAGGAGCCGGGGGGCTCCTGGGGGATGAGCAGTTCTTC.

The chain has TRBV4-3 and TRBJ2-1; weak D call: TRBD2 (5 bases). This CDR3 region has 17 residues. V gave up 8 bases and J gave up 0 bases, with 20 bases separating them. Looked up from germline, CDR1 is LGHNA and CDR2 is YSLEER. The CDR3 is CASFYIERRISYNEQFF. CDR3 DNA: TGCGCCAGCTTTTACATAGAGCGGAGAATCTCCTACAATGAGCAGTTCTTC.

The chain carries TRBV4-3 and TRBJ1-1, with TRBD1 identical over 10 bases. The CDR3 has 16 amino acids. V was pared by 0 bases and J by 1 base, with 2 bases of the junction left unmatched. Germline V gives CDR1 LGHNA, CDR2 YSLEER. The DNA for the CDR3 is TGCGCCAGCAGCCAAGATCGGGACAGGGGGAACACTGAAGCTTTCTTT. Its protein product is CASSQDRDRGNTEAFF.

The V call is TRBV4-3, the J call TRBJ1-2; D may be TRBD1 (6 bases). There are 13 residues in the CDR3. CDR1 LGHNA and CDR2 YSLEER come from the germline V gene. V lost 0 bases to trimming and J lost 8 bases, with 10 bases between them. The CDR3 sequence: CASSQDRGRGYTF. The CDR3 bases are TGCGCCAGCAGCCAAGACAGGGGAAGAGGCTACACCTTC.